What follows are 30 T cell receptor beta chains derived from one specimen sequenced in a study of blood T cell repertoires in COVID-19. Repertoires were generated with immunoSEQ multiplex PCR, while TCRdb's copy carries only in-frame clones and drops some. The repertoire holds 300,000 to 400,000 clones, roughly 87% seen once, with 7.5% to 10% in the top ten. The sequencing input was peripheral blood. The receptors stem from a man in his thirties or forties with COVID-19, enrolled during active disease.

Regarding this clone: At one boundary the junction diverges from the germline segment, which might be a read error. V gene TRBV28 combines with J gene TRBJ2-3; the match to TRBD1 covers 7 bases. From germline, CDR1 is MDHEN and CDR2 SYDVKM. The CDR3 sequence is 11 residues long. The CDR3: CASSLTRGKVF. The CDR3 nucleotides read TGTGCCAGCAGTTTGACCAGGGGGAAGGTTTTT.

This clone was seen more than once but under ten times. The chain couples TRBV5-6 to TRBJ1-6; TRBD1 might be the D (6 bases). The CDR3 extends over 17 amino acids. V lost 0 bases to trimming and J lost 5 bases, with 15 bases between them. CDR1 and CDR2 (germline): SGHDT, YYEEEE. This CDR3 reads CASSLGVRDKNNSPLHF. The CDR3 DNA is TGTGCCAGCAGCTTGGGGGTCCGGGACAAAAATAATTCACCCCTCCACTTT.

The rearrangement links TRBV24-1 to TRBJ2-5; 8 bases are a match to TRBD2. Trimming took 9 bases from V and 0 from J; bases not matched to a gene: 2. Germline CDR1 KGHDR, CDR2 SFDVKD. The CDR3 runs to 13 residues. The CDR3 sequence: CATREGYQETQYF. The CDR3 DNA follows: TGTGCCACCCGGGAGGGATACCAAGAGACCCAGTACTTC.

This chain uses TRBV27 with TRBJ2-2, with D maybe TRBD1 (5 bases). The germline V gene encodes CDR1 MNHEY and CDR2 SMNVEV (reference sequence). V was cut by 3 bases and J by 6 bases, with 14 bases left in between. This CDR3 is 15 amino acids long. The CDR3 DNA reads TGTGCCAGCAGTTTTCTGGCAGGGTGGGCCGGGGAGCTGTTTTTT. Translation: CASSFLAGWAGELFF.

This chain uses TRBV5-3 with TRBJ1-4; 11 bases align to TRBD1. TRBV5-3 is annotated as an ORF whose role is uncertain. The CDR3 contains 14 residues. The V and J ends lost 7 bases and 8 bases, in that order; junction bases with no gene match: 7. CDR3 sequence: CARDTGTGGEKLFF. The CDR3 region has the DNA TGTGCCAGAGATACCGGGACAGGGGGAGAAAAACTGTTTTTT.

This chain joins TRBV28 and TRBJ2-3, with 9 bases lining up with TRBD2. J lost 1 base, V lost 2 bases, and 13 bases had no gene match. This CDR3 contains 19 residues. Germline lookup yields CDR1 MDHEN and CDR2 SYDVKM. The CDR3 DNA follows: TGTGCCAGCAGTTTAGATGCAATCCAGACTAGCGGTGGCACAGATACGCAGTATTTT. Its translation: CASSLDAIQTSGGTDTQYF.

The chain joins TRBV5-5 to TRBJ1-1; 7 nucleotides line up with TRBD1. The CDR3 has 14 amino acids. After removal of 4 bases from V and 1 base from J, the junction contained 4 bases not matched to a gene. Germline lookup yields CDR1 SGHKS and CDR2 YYEKEE (reference sequence). CDR3 nucleotide sequence: TGTGCCAGCAGCCCCGGGACAGCGAACACTGAAGCTTTCTTT. This sequence encodes CASSPGTANTEAFF.

The chain is built from TRBV6-4 and TRBJ2-5, with D tentatively TRBD2 (6 bases). The CDR3 length is 14 residues. Trimming cost V 4 bases and J 5 bases, with 14 bases left between them. Germline V gene lookup returns CDR1 MRHNA and CDR2 SNTAGT. The CDR3 DNA reads TGTGCCAGCAGTGCTTCGGGGGAGCGGGAGACCCAGTACTTC. Translation: CASSASGERETQYF.

The rearrangement links TRBV6-5 to TRBJ1-2, with 9 bases matching TRBD1. The CDR3 covers 12 residues. CDR1 and CDR2 from the germline V gene are MNHEY and SVGAGI. The trim removed 6 bases at V and 7 bases at J, leaving 3 bases unmatched. CDR3 DNA sequence: TGTGCCAGCAGGGGACAGGGCTCTGGCTACACCTTC. This sequence encodes CASRGQGSGYTF.

The rearrangement uses TRBV10-3 and TRBJ2-7, with a weak D call TRBD1 (6 bases). The CDR3 length is 14 residues. Germline V gives CDR1 ENHRY, CDR2 SYGVKD. The germline V and J ends were trimmed by 5 bases and 3 bases, with 14 bases remaining between them. For the CDR3, the DNA is TGTGCCATCAGTATACAGGGTCCCCTCTACGAGCAGTACTTC. Its protein product is CAISIQGPLYEQYF.

The chain couples TRBV28 to TRBJ2-6; 16 nucleotides agree with TRBD2. V was clipped by 7 bases and J by 5 bases; unmatched bases: 8. Germline CDR1 MDHEN, CDR2 SYDVKM. This CDR3 contains 18 residues. CDR3 sequence reads: CASTPGLAGGLWANVLTF. The CDR3 coding sequence is TGTGCCAGCACCCCGGGACTAGCGGGAGGGTTATGGGCCAACGTCCTGACTTTC.

The chain employs TRBV6-4 and TRBJ1-1, with D perhaps TRBD1 (6 bases). CDR3 length: 15 residues. CDR1 MRHNA and CDR2 SNTAGT come from the germline V gene. V lost 6 bases, J lost 2 bases, and 16 bases lay in between. In DNA form, the CDR3 reads TGTGCCAGCAGGGTACAGGGTTCTCTTAACACTGAAGCTTTCTTT. Its protein is CASRVQGSLNTEAFF.

This chain joins TRBV9 and TRBJ1-6; TRBD1 agrees at 8 bases. The CDR3 has 18 amino acids. The germline gives CDR1 SGDLS, CDR2 YYNGEE. J was trimmed by 6 bases and V by 4 bases; bases with no gene match: 15. Written as DNA, the CDR3 is TGTGCCAGCAGCTCTCCCGTAGGTCGGACAGGGCTTAATTCACCCCTCCACTTT. Protein product: CASSSPVGRTGLNSPLHF. Looking up the rest from reference TRBV9 and TRBJ1-6 gives the full variable domain: DSGVTQTPKHLITATGQRVTLRCSPRSGDLSVYWYQQSLDQGLQFLIQYYNGEERAKGNILERFSAQQFPDLHSELNLSSLELGDSALYFCASSSPVGRTGLNSPLHFGNGTRLTVT.

The genes are TRBV14 and TRBJ2-4; D is uncertain. The CDR3 is 14 residues long. CDR1 SGHDN and CDR2 FVKESK come from the germline V gene. Deletions cut 0 bases from V and 0 bases from J, with 3 bases between. The CDR3 is CASSQDLAKNIQYF. The CDR3 DNA reads TGTGCCAGCAGCCAAGATCTAGCCAAAAACATTCAGTACTTC.

The chain links TRBV15 to TRBJ1-4; the match to TRBD1 covers 8 bases. After removal of 4 bases from V and 13 bases from J, the junction contained 5 bases not matched to a gene. From germline, CDR1 is LNHNV and CDR2 YYDKDF (reference sequence). CDR3 length: 12 amino acids. The CDR3 sequence: CATSTQQGGLFF. The CDR3, as DNA: TGTGCCACCAGCACTCAACAGGGGGGACTGTTTTTT.

This clone was seen only once. The chain is built from TRBV5-1 and TRBJ2-1; 10 bases are shared with TRBD1. Germline V gene lookup returns CDR1 SGHRS and CDR2 YFSETQ. With V trimmed by 4 bases and J by 7 bases, 20 bases remained unmatched. This CDR3 comprises 19 residues. Written as DNA, the CDR3 is TGCGCCAGCAGCCCGACAGGGGGCTTAGCGTACTCTATGGGTAATGAGCAGTTCTTC. This translates into CASSPTGGLAYSMGNEQFF.

The table lists this clone with many counts. This chain uses TRBV4-2 with TRBJ2-6; 10 nucleotides agree with TRBD1. V dropped 2 bases and J dropped 4; count of bases not matched to a gene: 5. Germline CDR1 reads LGHNA; CDR2 reads YNFKEQ. The CDR3 is 17 residues long. The DNA of the CDR3 is TGTGCCAGCAGCCAATCAGGGACAGGGGCAGGGGCCAACGTCCTGACTTTC. Residues: CASSQSGTGAGANVLTF.

The genes are TRBV5-6 and TRBJ2-6; a weak D match, TRBD1 (5 bases). Germline values: CDR1 SGHDT, CDR2 YYEEEE. The CDR3 is 16 amino acids. Between the trimmed V and J ends, which lost 5 bases and 0 bases, there was a span of 12 bases. DNA for the CDR3: TGTGCCAGCAGGCTTCAGGGTCCCTCTGGGGCCAACGTCCTGACTTTC. Its translation is CASRLQGPSGANVLTF.

This sequence joins TRBV21-1 and TRBJ1-2; the table gives TRBD1 as D, unverified against the DNA. TRBV21-1 is a pseudogene. The CDR3 has 17 residues. The CDR3 sequence: CASSSMVGTGKDYGYTF. CDR3 DNA: TGTGCCAGCAGCTCAATGGTGGGGACAGGGAAGGACTATGGCTACACCTTC.

The rearrangement uses TRBV27 and TRBJ2-7; TRBD2 is a possible D gene (5 bases). The CDR3 consists of 12 residues. Germline assignment: CDR1 MNHEY and CDR2 SMNVEV (reference sequence). Deletions cut 5 bases from V and 5 bases from J, with 10 bases between. The CDR3 DNA reads as TGTGCCAGCAGTACTAGGGAGCACGAGCAGTACTTC. It codes for CASSTREHEQYF.

The chain combines TRBV7-2 with TRBJ1-2; no clear D gene. The V and J ends lost 0 bases and 2 bases respectively, with 10 bases between them. Per the germline V gene, CDR1 is SGHTA and CDR2 is FQGNSA. The CDR3 is 15 amino acids. The DNA for the CDR3 is TGTGCCAGCAGCTTAGCGGATGCGGGAAACTATGGCTACACCTTC. It codes for CASSLADAGNYGYTF.

J is TRBJ1-1 and V is TRBV3-1 (or the pseudogene TRBV3-2); weak D call: TRBD1 (6 bases). Trimming shortened V by 4 bases and J by 4 bases, and 10 bases separated the two germline ends. The germline CDR1 and CDR2 sequences are LGHDT and YNNKEL (reference sequence). The CDR3 contains 13 residues. The CDR3 here is CASSLQGGTEAFF. DNA for the CDR3: TGTGCCAGCAGCCTACAGGGTGGCACTGAAGCTTTCTTT.

The chain joins TRBV11-3 to TRBJ2-2; TRBD1 is a possible D gene (7 bases). V was shortened by 6 bases and J by 6 bases, with 20 bases between the two germline ends. The germline CDR1 and CDR2 sequences are SGHNT and YENEEA. The CDR3 runs to 16 residues. As DNA, the CDR3 is TGTGCCAGCAGTCTCGGGGGTCTAACAGGGGCCGGGGAGCTGTTTTTT. It translates to CASSLGGLTGAGELFF.

This chain connects TRBV5-4 to TRBJ2-7; the match to TRBD1 covers 7 bases. This CDR3 spans 14 amino acids. The germline V gene has CDR1 SGHNT and CDR2 YYREEE (reference sequence). V was pared by 1 base and J by 3 bases, with 4 bases of the junction left unmatched. CDR3 protein: CASSLSTGIYEQYF. The CDR3 DNA follows: TGTGCCAGCAGCTTGTCGACAGGGATCTACGAGCAGTACTTC.

The chain couples TRBV25-1 to TRBJ1-5, with 8 bases identical to TRBD1. V shed 6 bases and J 7 bases; nucleotides not matched to a gene: 8. The CDR3 consists of 14 residues. Germline loops: CDR1 MGHDK, CDR2 SYGVNS. CDR3 nucleotide sequence: TGTGCCAGCAGCCAGGGGGCCCGGGAACAGCCCCAGCATTTT. This sequence encodes CASSQGAREQPQHF.

The V and J genes are TRBV27 and TRBJ1-1; D is ambiguous. CDR1 and CDR2 from the germline V gene are MNHEY and SMNVEV (reference sequence). This CDR3 has 15 amino acids. V lost 5 bases, J lost 1 base, and 14 bases lay in between. CDR3 loop: CASSPRSGWNTEAFF. CDR3 DNA sequence: TGTGCCAGCAGTCCCCGCTCAGGATGGAACACTGAAGCTTTCTTT.

The rearrangement links TRBV28 to TRBJ2-7; 7 bases fit TRBD1. The CDR3 is 12 amino acids. J lost 4 bases, V lost 5 bases, and 2 bases had no gene match. Per germline, CDR1 MDHEN and CDR2 SYDVKM. The CDR3 DNA sequence: TGTGCCAGCAGTCAGGGGGATTACGAGCAGTACTTC. Protein sequence: CASSQGDYEQYF.

This rearrangement joins TRBV27 to TRBJ2-3, with D tentatively TRBD2 (5 bases). Germline values: CDR1 MNHEY, CDR2 SMNVEV (reference sequence). The V end lost 4 bases, the J end lost 9 bases, and 20 bases lay between the germline ends. The CDR3 extends over 15 amino acids. The CDR3 spells CASSSLGNWETTQYF. The CDR3 DNA sequence: TGTGCCAGCAGTTCCTTGGGCAATTGGGAGACCACGCAGTATTTT.

V is TRBV19 and J is TRBJ1-4; D is unresolved. Germline V lookup: CDR1 LNHDA, CDR2 SQIVND (reference sequence). Trimming stripped 1 base from V and 3 bases from J, with 12 bases between. The CDR3 runs to 16 residues. CDR3 bases: TGTGCCAGTAGTATAGGTGAGGGATCAGCTAATGAAAAACTGTTTTTT. Translation: CASSIGEGSANEKLFF.

CDR3 residues: CASSQDRGGYGYTF. CDR3 in DNA: TGCGCCAGCAGCCAAGATCGAGGGGGTTATGGCTACACCTTC. This chain connects TRBV4-1 to TRBJ1-2; tentatively, D is TRBD1 (6 bases). V was pared by 0 bases and J by 5 bases, with 10 bases between. The CDR3 runs 14 residues. CDR1 and CDR2 from the germline V gene are MGHRA and YSYEKL.